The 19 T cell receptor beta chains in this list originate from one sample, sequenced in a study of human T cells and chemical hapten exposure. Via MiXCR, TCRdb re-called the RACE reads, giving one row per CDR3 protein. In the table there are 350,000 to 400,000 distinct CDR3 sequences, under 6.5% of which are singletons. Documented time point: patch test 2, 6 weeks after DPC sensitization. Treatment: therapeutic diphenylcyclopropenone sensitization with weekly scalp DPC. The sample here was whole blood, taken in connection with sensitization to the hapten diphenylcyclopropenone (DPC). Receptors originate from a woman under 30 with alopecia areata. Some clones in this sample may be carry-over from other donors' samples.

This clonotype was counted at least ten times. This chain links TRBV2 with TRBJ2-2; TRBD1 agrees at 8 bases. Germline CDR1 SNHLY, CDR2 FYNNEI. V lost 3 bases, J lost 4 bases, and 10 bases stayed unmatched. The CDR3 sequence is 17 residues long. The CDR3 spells CASSDPDRAGVTGELFF. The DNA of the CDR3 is TGTGCCAGCAGTGACCCGGACAGGGCGGGCGTCACCGGGGAGCTGTTTTTT.

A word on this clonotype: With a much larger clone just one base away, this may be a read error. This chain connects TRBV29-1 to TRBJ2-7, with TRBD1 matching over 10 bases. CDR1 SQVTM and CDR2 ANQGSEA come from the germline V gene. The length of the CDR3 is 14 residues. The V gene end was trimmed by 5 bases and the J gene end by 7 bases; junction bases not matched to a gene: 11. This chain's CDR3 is CSVLGQGPLKEQYF. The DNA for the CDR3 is TGCAGCGTTTTGGGACAGGGGCCTCTTAAGGAGCAGTACTTC.

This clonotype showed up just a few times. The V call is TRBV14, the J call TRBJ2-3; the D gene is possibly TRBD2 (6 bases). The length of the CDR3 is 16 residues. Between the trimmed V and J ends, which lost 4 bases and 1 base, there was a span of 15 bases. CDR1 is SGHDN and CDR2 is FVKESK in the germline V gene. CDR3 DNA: TGTGCCAGCAGCCCACGACCGGGGGACCGCACAGATACGCAGTATTTT. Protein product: CASSPRPGDRTDTQYF.

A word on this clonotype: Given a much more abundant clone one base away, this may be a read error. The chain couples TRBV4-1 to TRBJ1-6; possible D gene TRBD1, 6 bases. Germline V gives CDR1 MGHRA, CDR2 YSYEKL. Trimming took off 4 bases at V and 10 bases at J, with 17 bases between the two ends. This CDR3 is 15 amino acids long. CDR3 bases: TGCGCCAGCAGCCCTTCGGACAGTTTGGAATCACCCCTCCACTTT. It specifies CASSPSDSLESPLHF.

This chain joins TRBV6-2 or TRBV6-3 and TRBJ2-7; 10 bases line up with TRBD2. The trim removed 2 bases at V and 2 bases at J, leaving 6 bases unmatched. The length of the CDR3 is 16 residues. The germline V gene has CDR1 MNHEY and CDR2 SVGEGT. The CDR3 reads CASSYALAGAAYEQYF. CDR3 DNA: TGTGCCAGCAGTTACGCCCTAGCGGGGGCCGCCTACGAGCAGTACTTC.

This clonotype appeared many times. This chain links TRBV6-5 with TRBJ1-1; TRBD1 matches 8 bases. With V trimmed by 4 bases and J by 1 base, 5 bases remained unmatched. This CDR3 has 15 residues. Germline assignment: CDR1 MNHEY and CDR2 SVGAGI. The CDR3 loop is CASSSPGQGNTEAFF. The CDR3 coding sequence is TGTGCCAGCAGTTCCCCCGGACAGGGGAACACTGAAGCTTTCTTT.

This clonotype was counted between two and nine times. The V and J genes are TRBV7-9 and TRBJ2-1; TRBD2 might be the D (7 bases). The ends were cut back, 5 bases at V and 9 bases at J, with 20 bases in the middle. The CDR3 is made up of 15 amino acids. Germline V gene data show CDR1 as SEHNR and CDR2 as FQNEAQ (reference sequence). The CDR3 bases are TGTGCCAGCAGCATCCCCTCCGGGGGGCATGTTGAGCAGTTCTTC. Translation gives CASSIPSGGHVEQFF.

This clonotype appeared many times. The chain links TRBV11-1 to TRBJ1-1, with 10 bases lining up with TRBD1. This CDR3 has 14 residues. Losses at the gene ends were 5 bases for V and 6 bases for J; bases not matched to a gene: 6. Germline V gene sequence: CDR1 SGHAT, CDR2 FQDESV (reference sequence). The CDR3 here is CASSKTGQGAEAFF. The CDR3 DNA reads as TGTGCCAGCAGCAAAACTGGACAGGGGGCTGAAGCTTTCTTT.

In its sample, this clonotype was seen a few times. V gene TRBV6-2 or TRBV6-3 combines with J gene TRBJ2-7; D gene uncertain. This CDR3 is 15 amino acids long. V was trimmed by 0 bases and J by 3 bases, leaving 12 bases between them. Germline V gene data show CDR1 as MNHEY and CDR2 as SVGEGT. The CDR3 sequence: CASSYSPKAGYEQYF. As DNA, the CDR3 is TGTGCCAGCAGTTACTCACCCAAAGCCGGCTACGAGCAGTACTTC.

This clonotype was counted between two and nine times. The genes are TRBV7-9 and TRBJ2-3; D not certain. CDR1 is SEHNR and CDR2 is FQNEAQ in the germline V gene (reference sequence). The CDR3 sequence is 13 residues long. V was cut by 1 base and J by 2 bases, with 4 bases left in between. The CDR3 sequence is CASSLVFTDTQYF. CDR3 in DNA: TGTGCCAGCAGCTTAGTGTTCACAGATACGCAGTATTTT.

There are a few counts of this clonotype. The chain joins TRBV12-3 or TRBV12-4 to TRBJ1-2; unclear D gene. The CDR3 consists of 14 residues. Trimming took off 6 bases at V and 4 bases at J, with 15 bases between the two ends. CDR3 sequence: CASRSDLLGYGYTF. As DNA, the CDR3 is TGTGCCAGCAGGTCGGACCTACTCGGCTATGGCTACACCTTC.

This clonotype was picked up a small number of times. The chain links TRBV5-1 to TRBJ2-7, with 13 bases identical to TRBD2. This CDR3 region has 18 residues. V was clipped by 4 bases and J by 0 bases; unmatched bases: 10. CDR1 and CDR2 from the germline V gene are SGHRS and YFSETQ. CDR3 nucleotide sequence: TGCGCCAGCAGCGCGGGGACTAGCGGGGATATTTACTCCTACGAGCAGTACTTC. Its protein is CASSAGTSGDIYSYEQYF.

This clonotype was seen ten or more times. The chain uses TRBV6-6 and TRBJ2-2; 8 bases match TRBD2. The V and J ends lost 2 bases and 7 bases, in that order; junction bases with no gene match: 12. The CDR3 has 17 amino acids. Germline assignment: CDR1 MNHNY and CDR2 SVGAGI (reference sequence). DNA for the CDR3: TGTGCCAGCAGTTACGCTAGCGGGCTCCCCAAGGACGGGGAGCTGTTTTTT. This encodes CASSYASGLPKDGELFF.

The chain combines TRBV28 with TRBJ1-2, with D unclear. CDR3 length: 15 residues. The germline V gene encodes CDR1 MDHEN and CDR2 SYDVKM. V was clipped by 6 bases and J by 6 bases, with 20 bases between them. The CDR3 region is CASSSMGGNANGYTF. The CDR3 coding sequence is TGTGCCAGCAGCTCCATGGGAGGGAATGCGAATGGCTACACCTTC.

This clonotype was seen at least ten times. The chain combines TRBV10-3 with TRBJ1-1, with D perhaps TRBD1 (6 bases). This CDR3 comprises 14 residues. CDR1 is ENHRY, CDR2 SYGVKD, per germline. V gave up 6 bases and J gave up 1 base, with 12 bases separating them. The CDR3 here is CAIRPGTQNTEAFF. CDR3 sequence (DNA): TGTGCCATCAGGCCCGGGACACAGAACACTGAAGCTTTCTTT.

Here the CDR3 reads CASSRPIEQYF. The DNA for the CDR3 is TGTGCCAGCAGTCGGCCCATCGAGCAGTACTTC. The rearrangement links TRBV7-2 to TRBJ2-7, with no clear D. The CDR3 has 11 residues. CDR1 and CDR2 from the germline V gene are SGHTA and FQGNSA. Trimming shortened V by 6 bases and J by 6 bases, and 9 bases separated the two germline ends. The variable domain in full, with the rest retrieved from reference TRBV7-2 and TRBJ2-7, is GAGVSQSPSNKVTEKGKDVELRCDPISGHTALYWYRQSLGQGLEFLIYFQGNSAPDKSGLPSDRFSAERTGGSVSTLTIQRTQQEDSAVYLCASSRPIEQYFGPGTRLTVT.

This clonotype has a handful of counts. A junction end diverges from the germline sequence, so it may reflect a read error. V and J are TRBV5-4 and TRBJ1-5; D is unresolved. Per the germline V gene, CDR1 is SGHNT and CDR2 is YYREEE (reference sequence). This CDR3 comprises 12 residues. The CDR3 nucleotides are TGTGCCAGCACCTTGGATGGTGGGCCCCAGCATTTT. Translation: CASTLDGGPQHF. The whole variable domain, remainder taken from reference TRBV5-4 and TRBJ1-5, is ETGVTQSPTHLIKTRGQQVTLRCSSQSGHNTVSWYQQALGQGPQFIFQYYREEENGRGNFPPRFSGLQFPNYSSELNVNALELDDSALYLCASTLDGGPQHFGDGTRLSIL.

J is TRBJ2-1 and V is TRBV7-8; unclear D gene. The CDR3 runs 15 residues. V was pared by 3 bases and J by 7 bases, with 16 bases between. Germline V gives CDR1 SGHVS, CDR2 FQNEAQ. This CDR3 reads CASSFSLPFGNEQFF. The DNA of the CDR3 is TGTGCCAGCAGCTTCTCTCTACCTTTCGGGAATGAGCAGTTCTTC.

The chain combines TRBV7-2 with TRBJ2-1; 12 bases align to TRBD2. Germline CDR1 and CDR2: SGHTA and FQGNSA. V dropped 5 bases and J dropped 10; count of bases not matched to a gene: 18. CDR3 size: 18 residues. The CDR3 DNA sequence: TGTGCCAGCAGCCAGAGGGGAGGTGGACTAGCGGGGACAGGGGAGCAGTTCTTC. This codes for CASSQRGGGLAGTGEQFF.